This T cell receptor (beta chain) was sequenced for a study of spatial heterogeneity in lung cancer. Study in general: Detection consistently yielded more beta chains than alpha chains. Unique TCR and UMI combinations averaged more than ten appearances each in raw reads.

Indicated time point: sample taken at primary tumor resection. Material for sequencing was whole RNA from tumor, nontumor lung or frozen PBMC, left unsorted. Every TCR cDNA molecule bore a unique molecular identifier. One entry per CDR3 protein, called by TCRdb with MiXCR from the 5' RACE reads. The sample lists roughly 15,000 distinct CDR3 sequences; approximately 7.5% were seen once. This clonotype was recorded at least ten times. This TCR was sampled from a female donor with early-stage non-small cell lung cancer. The sample in question was PBMCs, obtained at surgery.

The chain's CDR3 is CASSGGTGGNSPLHF. The DNA for the CDR3 is TGCGCCAGCAGCGGCGGGACAGGGGGGAATTCACCCCTCCACTTT. The gene calls are TRBV5-1 and TRBJ1-6; 11 bases line up with TRBD1. CDR3 size: 15 residues. Trimming took 4 bases from V and 7 from J; bases not matched to a gene: 4. Germline V gene lookup returns CDR1 SGHRS and CDR2 YFSETQ.